This T cell receptor beta chain emerged from a study of identifying expanded T cells in peripheral blood. Sequencing used immunoSEQ multiplex PCR; TCRdb keeps in-frame clones, though not all of them. Of under 150,000 clones in the sample, 86% are singletons; the top ten hold around 8.4%. Deletions cut 4 bases from V and 4 bases from J, with 13 bases between. The CDR3 runs 15 residues. Germline V gives CDR1 MNHEY, CDR2 SVGAGI. The chain employs TRBV6-5 and TRBJ1-4, with D possibly TRBD1 on 5 matching bases. Sequenced input: blood. This TCR was sampled from a person between 18 and 69 years old in good health. The CDR3 bases are TGTGCCAGCAGTTTCAGACAGCCTTATAATGAAAAACTGTTTTTT. Translated: CASSFRQPYNEKLFF.